The 32 T cell receptor beta chains below all came from one sample that was sequenced in a study of CD8 T cells in Susac syndrome. A quantity of roughly 0.5 to 1 ug RNA underwent reverse transcription using random hexamers. TCRdb re-called the immunoSEQ multiplex PCR reads through MiXCR, storing one row per CDR3 protein. The sample includes fewer than 150,000 distinct CDR3 sequences, roughly 94% of them seen just once. Sequencing was done on a sample of CD8+ T cells from PBMCs. The source of these receptors is a human donor in good health.

The gene calls are TRBV29-1 and TRBJ1-1, with D possibly being TRBD1 (5 bases). Germline assignment: CDR1 SQVTM and CDR2 ANQGSEA. The CDR3 has 12 amino acids. V was shortened by 1 base and J by 6 bases, with 9 bases between the two germline ends. CDR3 sequence (DNA): TGCAGCGTTGAAGGGGGGGGACCTGAAGCTTTCTTT. It yields the protein CSVEGGGPEAFF.

This clonotype showed up just once. J is TRBJ1-1 and V is TRBV29-1, with D possibly matching TRBD1 (6 bases). Deletions cut 5 bases from V and 5 bases from J, with 9 bases between. The CDR3 loop spans 11 amino acids. Germline V lookup: CDR1 SQVTM, CDR2 ANQGSEA. CDR3 sequence reads: CSVSGATEAFF. The CDR3 region has the DNA TGCAGCGTTTCAGGGGCGACTGAAGCTTTCTTT.

The V call is TRBV27, the J call TRBJ2-7; TRBD2 matches 9 bases. This CDR3 is built from 14 residues. Germline CDR1 is MNHEY and CDR2 is SMNVEV (reference sequence). V lost 4 bases to trimming and J lost 2 bases; unmatched junction nucleotides: 3. The CDR3 DNA follows: TGTGCCAGCAGTTGGGCTAGCGGGACCTACGAGCAGTACTTC. This gives the protein CASSWASGTYEQYF.

This clonotype is a singleton in its sample. This chain links TRBV24-1 with TRBJ2-3; TRBD1 matches at 10 bases. Germline lookup yields CDR1 KGHDR and CDR2 SFDVKD. This CDR3 is 17 amino acids long. Trimming cost V 1 base and J 0 bases; bases outside gene matches: 3. The CDR3 bases are TGTGCCACCAGTGATTTCTGGGGACAGGGGAGCACAGATACGCAGTATTTT. It specifies CATSDFWGQGSTDTQYF.

This clonotype was observed once. The chain joins TRBV29-1 to TRBJ2-1, with 10 nucleotides matching TRBD2. The CDR3 extends over 13 amino acids. The V gene end was trimmed by 7 bases and the J gene end by 3 bases; junction bases not matched to a gene: 3. Germline assignment: CDR1 SQVTM and CDR2 ANQGSEA. For the CDR3, the DNA is TGCAGCGCCGCTAGCGGGAGCTACAATGAGCAGTTCTTC. Translated: CSAASGSYNEQFF.

J is TRBJ2-3 and V is TRBV20-1; TRBD2 is a possible D gene (6 bases). Germline V lookup: CDR1 DFQATT, CDR2 SNEGSKA (reference sequence). The CDR3 length is 15 residues. Trimming removed 0 bases at V and 1 base at J, with 11 bases between. In nucleotides, the CDR3 is TGCAGTGCTAGAGATTGGACGGGAGGCACAGATACGCAGTATTTT. This encodes CSARDWTGGTDTQYF.

The CDR3 DNA sequence: TGTGCCAGCACCACCGGGGCATTTGAAAAACTGTTTTTT. Protein sequence: CASTTGAFEKLFF. The chain carries TRBV12-3 or TRBV12-4 and TRBJ1-4, with D possibly being TRBD1 (5 bases). CDR3 length: 13 residues. Trimming stripped 7 bases from V and 7 bases from J, with 13 bases between.

The chain employs TRBV7-8 and TRBJ2-5; maybe TRBD2 (6 bases). This CDR3 has 13 residues. Looked up from germline, CDR1 is SGHVS and CDR2 is FQNEAQ. V lost 6 bases to trimming and J lost 3 bases, with 11 bases between them. The DNA of the CDR3 is TGTGCCAGCAGGCCTAGACTAGAAGAGACCCAGTACTTC. Translated, it gives CASRPRLEETQYF.

This clonotype has only one observation. V gene TRBV7-8 combines with J gene TRBJ1-5; D remains unclear. V lost 1 base, J lost 5 bases, and 12 bases lay in between. The CDR3 spans 15 residues. Looked up from germline, CDR1 is SGHVS and CDR2 is FQNEAQ. CDR3 nucleotide sequence: TGTGCCAGCAGCTTAGAGTACAGTCGGGATCAGCCCCAGCATTTT. Protein sequence: CASSLEYSRDQPQHF.

The rearrangement uses TRBV29-1 and TRBJ2-1; 7 positions match TRBD1. Germline values: CDR1 SQVTM, CDR2 ANQGSEA. The V segment lost 6 bases and the J segment 4 bases; nucleotides outside the gene matches: 3. This CDR3 region has 12 residues. The CDR3 loop is CSVLDRYNEQFF. DNA for the CDR3: TGCAGCGTCCTGGACAGGTACAATGAGCAGTTCTTC.

In its sample, this clonotype was seen once. V and J are TRBV28 and TRBJ1-1, with D uncertain. The CDR3 extends over 13 amino acids. V lost 6 bases and J lost 5, with 13 bases in between. The germline CDR1 and CDR2 sequences are MDHEN and SYDVKM. The CDR3 DNA reads TGTGCCAGCAGCCAGACGAGAGTAACTGAAGCTTTCTTT. It specifies CASSQTRVTEAFF.

The chain employs TRBV5-4 and TRBJ2-5; 9 bases map to TRBD1. The CDR3 runs 14 residues. Germline CDR1 reads SGHNT; CDR2 reads YYREEE (reference sequence). The trim removed 3 bases at V and 3 bases at J, leaving 3 bases unmatched. As DNA, the CDR3 is TGTGCCAGCAGCTACGGGACAGGGAAAGAGACCCAGTACTTC. Translation: CASSYGTGKETQYF.

The chain combines TRBV27 with TRBJ2-7; 8 bases align to TRBD1. The trim removed 4 bases at V and 2 bases at J, leaving 10 bases unmatched. CDR3 length: 16 amino acids. Germline lookup yields CDR1 MNHEY and CDR2 SMNVEV (reference sequence). CDR3 protein: CASSSPPGTGPYEQYF. In DNA form, the CDR3 reads TGTGCCAGCAGTTCGCCCCCTGGGACAGGTCCCTACGAGCAGTACTTC.

The V gene is TRBV27, the J gene TRBJ2-7; 10 positions match TRBD2. Germline V gene data show CDR1 as MNHEY and CDR2 as SMNVEV (reference sequence). The CDR3 is made up of 14 amino acids. J lost 6 bases, V lost 6 bases, and 8 bases had no gene match. In DNA form, the CDR3 reads TGTGCCAGCAGCTTCGGGGTAGCGGGAGGCGAGCAGTACTTC. This gives the protein CASSFGVAGGEQYF.

The chain is built from TRBV29-1 and TRBJ1-1, with 10 bases matching TRBD1. J was trimmed by 3 bases and V by 3 bases; bases with no gene match: 10. The length of the CDR3 is 16 residues. Germline loops: CDR1 SQVTM, CDR2 ANQGSEA. In nucleotides, the CDR3 is TGCAGCGTTGATCACGGGACAGGGGTCTTGGACACTGAAGCTTTCTTT. Translated: CSVDHGTGVLDTEAFF. The whole variable domain, filled in from reference TRBV29-1 and TRBJ1-1, reads SAVISQKPSRDICQRGTSLTIQCQVDSQVTMMFWYRQQPGQSLTLIATANQGSEATYESGFVIDKFPISRPNLTFSTLTVSNMSPEDSSIYLCSVDHGTGVLDTEAFFGQGTRLTVV.

V is TRBV29-1 and J is TRBJ2-7; TRBD2 aligns across 11 bases. Losses at the gene ends were 6 bases for V and 2 bases for J; bases not matched to a gene: 9. From germline, CDR1 is SQVTM and CDR2 ANQGSEA. This CDR3 region has 15 residues. The CDR3 region is CSVILAGGYPYEQYF. The CDR3 coding sequence is TGCAGCGTAATCCTAGCGGGAGGTTACCCCTACGAGCAGTACTTC.

V is TRBV28 and J is TRBJ2-3; TRBD2 matches at 15 bases. The CDR3 extends over 16 amino acids. V lost 3 bases to trimming and J lost 4 bases; unmatched junction nucleotides: 2. Germline lookup yields CDR1 MDHEN and CDR2 SYDVKM. The CDR3 sequence is CASSFGLAGGSDTQYF. CDR3 DNA sequence: TGTGCCAGCAGTTTCGGACTAGCGGGAGGGTCAGATACGCAGTATTTT.

This chain connects TRBV4-2 to TRBJ2-3, with D unclear. The CDR3 has 16 residues. CDR1 is LGHNA and CDR2 is YNFKEQ in the germline V gene. V was shortened by 0 bases and J by 2 bases, with 12 bases between the two germline ends. CDR3 amino acids: CASSQDQSRATDTQYF. CDR3 nucleotide sequence: TGTGCCAGCAGCCAAGATCAGTCCCGGGCCACAGATACGCAGTATTTT.

The chain combines TRBV19 with TRBJ2-3; D may be TRBD1 (5 bases). With 9 bases removed from V and 8 bases from J, the gap between germline ends came to 9 bases. The length of the CDR3 is 10 residues. Germline V gene lookup returns CDR1 LNHDA and CDR2 SQIVND (reference sequence). DNA for the CDR3: TGTGCCAGAGGGGTCGGTACGCAGTATTTT. The encoded protein is CARGVGTQYF.

There are a few counts of this clonotype. The chain recombines TRBV6-5 with TRBJ2-2; D remains unclear. Germline V gives CDR1 MNHEY, CDR2 SVGAGI. This CDR3 region has 13 residues. The V and J ends lost 2 bases and 1 base respectively, with 2 bases between them. The CDR3 nucleotides are TGTGCCAGCAGTTACGTGAACACCGGGGAGCTGTTTTTT. Its protein is CASSYVNTGELFF.

This chain links TRBV12-3 or TRBV12-4 with TRBJ2-7; TRBD2 aligns across 10 bases. With 6 bases clipped from V and 7 bases from J, the junction kept 12 bases outside the gene matches. The CDR3 spans 15 residues. The CDR3 loop is CASSPRLAGPEEQYF. In DNA, the CDR3 is TGTGCCAGCAGCCCCCGACTAGCGGGCCCCGAGGAGCAGTACTTC.

This clonotype has more than one count but fewer than ten. The J gene is TRBJ2-1, the V gene TRBV12-3 or TRBV12-4; tentatively, D is TRBD2 (6 bases). There are 13 residues in the CDR3. Trimming removed 3 bases from V and 6 bases from J, with 9 bases in between. The CDR3 bases are TGTGCCAGCAGTTTGGGGCGGGGCAATGAGCAGTTCTTC. This translates into CASSLGRGNEQFF.

J is TRBJ2-1 and V is TRBV6-2 or TRBV6-3, with 9 nucleotides matching TRBD2. The CDR3 extends over 16 amino acids. The trim removed 6 bases at V and 4 bases at J, leaving 10 bases unmatched. CDR1 and CDR2 (germline): MNHEY, SVGEGT. In nucleotides, the CDR3 is TGTGCCAGCAGCCCCGACCCGCTAGCGGGGTACAATGAGCAGTTCTTC. It codes for CASSPDPLAGYNEQFF.

CDR3 nucleotide sequence: TGTGCCAGCAGCCCAGAGGCAAGTTATGAGCAGTTCTTC. Protein sequence: CASSPEASYEQFF. The rearrangement joins TRBV14 to TRBJ2-1; the D is unclear. The CDR3 is made up of 13 amino acids. Germline CDR1 reads SGHDN; CDR2 reads FVKESK. With 4 bases removed from V and 8 bases from J, the gap between germline ends came to 12 bases.

The V and J genes are TRBV3-1 and TRBJ2-7; D is unresolved. CDR3 size: 13 residues. Germline CDR1 is LGHDT and CDR2 is YNNKEL (reference sequence). Trimming pared 4 bases from V and 1 base from J, leaving 8 bases between. This chain's CDR3 is CASSPRMSYEQYF. The CDR3 coding sequence is TGTGCCAGCAGCCCGAGGATGTCCTACGAGCAGTACTTC.

The chain couples TRBV6-2 or TRBV6-3 to TRBJ1-1; D perhaps matches TRBD1 (5 bases). Trimming removed 2 bases at V and 0 bases at J, with 7 bases between. The length of the CDR3 is 14 residues. CDR1 is MNHEY and CDR2 is SVGEGT in the germline V gene. The CDR3 sequence is CASSYPGLNTEAFF. The CDR3 DNA reads TGTGCCAGCAGTTACCCAGGGTTGAACACTGAAGCTTTCTTT.

V is TRBV12-3 or TRBV12-4 and J is TRBJ1-2, with D perhaps matching TRBD1 (5 bases). The V gene lost 6 bases and the J gene lost 4 bases, with 24 bases spanning the gap. This CDR3 contains 17 residues. The CDR3 is CASSLPSLGGLSYGYTF. CDR3 DNA: TGTGCCAGCAGCTTACCAAGCCTTGGGGGGTTATCCTATGGCTACACCTTC.

The genes are TRBV15 and TRBJ2-1; D gene unclear. With 5 bases removed from V and 0 bases from J, the gap between germline ends came to 14 bases. The CDR3 is 16 residues long. Germline CDR1 and CDR2: LNHNV and YYDKDF (reference sequence). CDR3 bases: TGTGCCACCAGCTCGACTCTATCGAGCTCCTACAATGAGCAGTTCTTC. This encodes CATSSTLSSSYNEQFF.

V gene TRBV15 combines with J gene TRBJ2-7; D gene unclear. This CDR3 is built from 15 residues. The germline gives CDR1 LNHNV, CDR2 YYDKDF (reference sequence). The V end was cut by 2 bases, the J end by 3 bases, with 14 bases between. The CDR3 sequence: CATSRSRTENYEQYF. The CDR3 nucleotides are TGTGCCACCAGCAGATCACGGACCGAGAACTACGAGCAGTACTTC.

This sequence joins TRBV7-9 and TRBJ2-7, with D hard to call. This CDR3 spans 14 amino acids. CDR1 and CDR2 (germline): SEHNR, FQNEAQ (reference sequence). The V end lost 1 base, the J end lost 2 bases, and 9 bases lay between the germline ends. The DNA for the CDR3 is TGTGCCAGCAGCTTAGACTCGGATACCTACGAGCAGTACTTC. Translated, it gives CASSLDSDTYEQYF.

This clonotype was detected only once. The chain is built from TRBV13 and TRBJ2-7, with 13 bases lining up with TRBD2. Germline CDR1 PRHDT, CDR2 FYEKMQ (reference sequence). The CDR3 runs to 17 residues. The junction had 9 bases not matched to a gene; V was cut back by 1 base and J by 6 bases. The CDR3 bases are TGTGCCAGCAGCTTAGAGGGGACTAGCGGGGACCGACCCGAGCAGTACTTC. This translates into CASSLEGTSGDRPEQYF.

This chain links TRBV30 with TRBJ2-7; 7 bases are a match to TRBD2. CDR1 is GTSNPN and CDR2 is SVGIG in the germline V gene (reference sequence). The CDR3 loop spans 13 amino acids. V lost 0 bases and J lost 5; bases outside the gene matches: 4. The CDR3 spells CAWSVTGGDEQYF. CDR3 coding DNA: TGTGCCTGGAGTGTCACGGGGGGAGACGAGCAGTACTTC.